These 16 T cell receptor beta chains originate from one sample sequenced in a study of regulatory T cells. Findings and caveats of the study: In CD3G-deficient patients, conventional CD4+ T cells were enriched for hydrophobic CDR3 residues at positions 6 and 7.

These receptors' targets are unknown. Primers: 52 TRBV forward and 13 TRBJ reverse. Sequencing used immunoSEQ multiplex PCR; TCRdb keeps in-frame clones, though not all of them. Here the sample spans more than 25,000 clones, about 90% being singletons. The sequenced material came from conventional CD4+ T cells sorted from blood. These receptors all stem from a person aged 18-30 years with CD3G deficiency.

V gene TRBV30 combines with J gene TRBJ2-5; 8 bases line up with TRBD1. The CDR3 length is 13 residues. Germline CDR1 reads GTSNPN; CDR2 reads SVGIG (reference sequence). V gave up 5 bases and J gave up 1 base; unmatched junction bases: 3. CDR3 amino acids: CAWATGAQETQYF. In nucleotides, the CDR3 is TGTGCCTGGGCGACAGGGGCCCAAGAGACCCAGTACTTC.

This rearrangement joins TRBV5-4 to TRBJ1-2, with 7 bases fitting TRBD1. The CDR3 is made up of 13 amino acids. Germline V CDR1 and CDR2: SGHNT, YYREEE (reference sequence). J lost 4 bases, V lost 4 bases, and 4 bases had no gene match. The CDR3, as DNA: TGTGCCAGCAGCGAGAGGGACAGCTATGGCTACACCTTC. Protein: CASSERDSYGYTF. The variable domain in full, with the rest retrieved from reference TRBV5-4 and TRBJ1-2, is ETGVTQSPTHLIKTRGQQVTLRCSSQSGHNTVSWYQQALGQGPQFIFQYYREEENGRGNFPPRFSGLQFPNYSSELNVNALELDDSALYLCASSERDSYGYTFGSGTRLTVV.

The rearrangement joins TRBV6-1 to TRBJ2-3; D ambiguous. Trimming took 8 bases from V and 4 from J, leaving 7 bases between them. The CDR3 has 11 amino acids. Per germline, CDR1 MNHNS and CDR2 SASEGT. The CDR3 sequence: CASGKSDTQYF. The CDR3 DNA reads as TGTGCCAGCGGGAAGTCAGATACGCAGTATTTT.

J is TRBJ2-1 and V is TRBV4-3; D unclear. Trimming stripped 0 bases from V and 8 bases from J, with 14 bases between. The CDR3 consists of 15 residues. Germline-derived CDR1 and CDR2 are LGHNA and YSLEER. As DNA, the CDR3 is TGCGCCAGCAGCCAAGAAGCCCCCTTTGTCGATGAGCAGTTCTTC. It is translated as CASSQEAPFVDEQFF.

The chain joins TRBV5-4 to TRBJ2-4; D might be TRBD1 or TRBD2, each matching 5 bases. Trimming shortened V by 0 bases and J by 1 base, and 5 bases separated the two germline ends. Germline lookup yields CDR1 SGHNT and CDR2 YYREEE (reference sequence). The CDR3 covers 14 residues. CDR3 nucleotide sequence: TGTGCCAGCAGCTTGGGGGGGGCCAAAAACATTCAGTACTTC. It is translated as CASSLGGAKNIQYF.

The chain couples TRBV19 to TRBJ1-3; the D is unclear. This CDR3 comprises 16 residues. The germline V gene encodes CDR1 LNHDA and CDR2 SQIVND (reference sequence). Trimming removed 1 base from V and 2 bases from J, with 12 bases in between. The DNA of the CDR3 is TGTGCCAGTAGTATAGCTTCCCGGCCGCCTGGAAACACCATATATTTT. It codes for CASSIASRPPGNTIYF. Drawing the rest from reference TRBV19 and TRBJ1-3, the complete variable domain is DGGITQSPKYLFRKEGQNVTLSCEQNLNHDAMYWYRQDPGQGLRLIYYSQIVNDFQKGDIAEGYSVSREKKESFPLTVTSAQKNPTAFYLCASSIASRPPGNTIYFGEGSWLTVV.

The J gene is TRBJ1-3, the V gene TRBV7-3; possible D gene TRBD1, 6 bases. The CDR3 has 18 residues. Between the trimmed V and J ends, which lost 1 base and 0 bases, there was a span of 16 bases. Per the germline V gene, CDR1 is SGHTA and CDR2 is FQGTGA. CDR3 DNA sequence: TGTGCCAGCAGCTTAAAAAGAGATCAGGGGCCCTCTGGAAACACCATATATTTT. It specifies CASSLKRDQGPSGNTIYF.

The chain joins TRBV29-1 to TRBJ2-1; TRBD2 agrees at 9 bases. Germline trimming cut 3 bases from V and 4 bases from J; bases unmatched to any gene: 4. The CDR3 runs to 14 residues. Per the germline V gene, CDR1 is SQVTM and CDR2 is ANQGSEA. Here the CDR3 reads CSVDRTSEYNEQFF. For the CDR3, the DNA is TGCAGCGTTGATCGGACTAGCGAATACAATGAGCAGTTCTTC.

This clone has more than one count but fewer than ten. The chain recombines TRBV6-1 with TRBJ1-5; weak D call: TRBD1 (6 bases). Germline lookup yields CDR1 MNHNS and CDR2 SASEGT. The CDR3 contains 14 residues. V gave up 4 bases and J gave up 3 bases, with 10 bases separating them. The CDR3 loop reads CASSAGDINQPQHF. The CDR3 bases are TGTGCCAGCAGTGCAGGGGATATCAATCAGCCCCAGCATTTT.

The chain uses TRBV27 and TRBJ2-6, with D tentatively TRBD1 or TRBD2 (5 bases each). V dropped 3 bases and J dropped 2 bases, with 14 bases sitting between them. From germline, CDR1 is MNHEY and CDR2 SMNVEV (reference sequence). The CDR3 is made up of 17 amino acids. This CDR3 reads CASSFRDQGAGANVLTF. CDR3 sequence (DNA): TGTGCCAGCAGTTTTCGGGACCAGGGAGCTGGGGCCAACGTCCTGACTTTC.

This chain links TRBV6-1 with TRBJ1-3, with D possibly matching TRBD1 (6 bases). Germline assignment: CDR1 MNHNS and CDR2 SASEGT. This CDR3 comprises 15 residues. Between the trimmed V and J ends, which lost 6 bases and 4 bases, there was a span of 16 bases. Here the CDR3 DNA reads TGTGCCAGCAGACAGGGAGCCCTCTCAGGAAACACCATATATTTT. Its translation is CASRQGALSGNTIYF.

This chain links TRBV5-1 with TRBJ2-1; 14 bases are shared with TRBD2. Per germline, CDR1 SGHRS and CDR2 YFSETQ. The junction had 8 bases not matched to a gene; V was cut back by 4 bases and J by 14 bases. CDR3 size: 14 residues. Here the CDR3 reads CASSPGTSGSSEFF. CDR3 nucleotides: TGCGCCAGCAGCCCTGGGACTAGCGGGAGTTCGGAGTTCTTC.

CDR3 sequence: CASSHRLGTGPAYEQYF. The CDR3 nucleotides are TGTGCCAGCAGCCATCGCCTCGGGACAGGGCCCGCCTACGAGCAGTACTTC. This chain uses TRBV28 with TRBJ2-7; 9 bases are a match to TRBD1. This CDR3 has 17 amino acids. V lost 6 bases to trimming and J lost 2 bases; unmatched junction nucleotides: 14. Germline assignment: CDR1 MDHEN and CDR2 SYDVKM.

J is TRBJ1-5 and V is TRBV10-2; TRBD1 agrees at 8 bases. CDR1 and CDR2 (germline): WSHSY, SAAADI. The length of the CDR3 is 15 residues. V lost 8 bases and J lost 2; bases outside the gene matches: 8. The CDR3 sequence: CASRSGQGRNQPQHF. The CDR3 DNA is TGCGCCAGCCGTTCAGGACAGGGTCGCAATCAGCCCCAGCATTTT.

The rearrangement uses TRBV28 and TRBJ2-7; TRBD2 agrees at 14 bases. With 5 bases clipped from V and 5 bases from J, the junction kept 5 bases outside the gene matches. Germline V lookup: CDR1 MDHEN, CDR2 SYDVKM. This CDR3 region has 15 residues. The CDR3 loop is CASSQGGLAGDEQYF. For the CDR3, the DNA is TGTGCCAGCAGTCAAGGGGGACTAGCGGGAGACGAGCAGTACTTC.

The chain couples TRBV30 to TRBJ2-1, with 10 bases that match TRBD1. This CDR3 is built from 14 residues. Germline CDR1 GTSNPN, CDR2 SVGIG (reference sequence). V gave up 2 bases and J gave up 9 bases; unmatched junction bases: 7. In DNA form, the CDR3 reads TGTGCCTGGAGTAAAGGACAGGGGGTAAGTGAGCAGTTCTTC. Protein product: CAWSKGQGVSEQFF.